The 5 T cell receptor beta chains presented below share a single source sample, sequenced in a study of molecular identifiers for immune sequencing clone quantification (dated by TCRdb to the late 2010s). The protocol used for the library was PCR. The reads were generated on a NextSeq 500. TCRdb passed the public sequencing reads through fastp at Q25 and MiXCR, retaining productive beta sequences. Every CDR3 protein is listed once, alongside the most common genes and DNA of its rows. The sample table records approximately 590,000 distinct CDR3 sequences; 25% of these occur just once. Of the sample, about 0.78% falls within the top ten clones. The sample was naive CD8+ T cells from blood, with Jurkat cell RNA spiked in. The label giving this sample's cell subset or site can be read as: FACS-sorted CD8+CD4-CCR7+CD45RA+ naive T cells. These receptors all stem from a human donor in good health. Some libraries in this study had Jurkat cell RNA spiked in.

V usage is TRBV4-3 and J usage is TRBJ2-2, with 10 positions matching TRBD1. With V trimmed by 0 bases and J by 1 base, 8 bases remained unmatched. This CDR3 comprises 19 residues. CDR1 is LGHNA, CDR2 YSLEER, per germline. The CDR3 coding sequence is TGCGCCAGCAGCCAAGAGTTCCGGACAGGGGGAAAGAACACCGGGGAGCTGTTTTTT. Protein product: CASSQEFRTGGKNTGELFF.

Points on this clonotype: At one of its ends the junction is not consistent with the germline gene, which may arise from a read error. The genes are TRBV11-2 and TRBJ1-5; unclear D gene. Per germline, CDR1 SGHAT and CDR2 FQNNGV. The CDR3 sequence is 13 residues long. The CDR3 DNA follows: TGTGCCAGCAGCTTATCCCCCTACCAGCTCCAGCATTTT. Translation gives CASSLSPYQLQHF.

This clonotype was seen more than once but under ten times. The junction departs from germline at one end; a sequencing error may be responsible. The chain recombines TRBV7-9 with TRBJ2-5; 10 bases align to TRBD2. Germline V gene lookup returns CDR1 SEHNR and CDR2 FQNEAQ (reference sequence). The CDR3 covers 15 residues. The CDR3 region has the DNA TGTGCCAGCAGCTTAGCGCCGCTAGCGGGAGAGCCCCAGTACTTC. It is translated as CASSLAPLAGEPQYF.

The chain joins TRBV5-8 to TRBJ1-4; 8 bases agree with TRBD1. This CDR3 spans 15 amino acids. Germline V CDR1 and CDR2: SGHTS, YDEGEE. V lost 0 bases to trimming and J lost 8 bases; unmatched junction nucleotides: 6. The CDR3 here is CASSLGTGTGEKLFF. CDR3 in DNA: TGTGCCAGCAGCTTGGGGACCGGGACAGGCGAAAAACTGTTTTTT.

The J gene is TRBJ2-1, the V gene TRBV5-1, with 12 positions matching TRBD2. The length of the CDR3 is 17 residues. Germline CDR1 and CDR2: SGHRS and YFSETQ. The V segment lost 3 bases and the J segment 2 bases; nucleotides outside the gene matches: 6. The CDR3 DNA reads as TGCGCCAGCAGCTCAAAGGGACTAGCGGGTACCTACAATGAGCAGTTCTTC. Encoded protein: CASSSKGLAGTYNEQFF.